This passage covers 9 T cell receptor beta chains from one sample sequenced in a study of beta chain features in type 1 diabetes (dated by TCRdb to between 2017 and 2018). Library preparation employed the immunoSEQ multiplex PCR assay. The entire isolated RNA was reverse transcribed using the High Capacity cDNA Reverse Transcription Kit, and thus expressed TCRB transcripts were sequenced. TCRdb took over this immuneACCESS table, retaining in-frame rearrangements with V and J assigned. Such tables are incomplete; in checked studies, under half of the missing clones stem from an unresolved V gene, and the remainder is unexplained. The sample contains 850,000 to 900,000 clones, roughly 17% of them found a single time. The ten largest clones capture 0.023% of the sample. Sequencing used naive CD4+ T cells from blood. Sample cell subset or site, as interpreted from the label and publication: true naive CD4+ T cells. The receptors derive from a woman under 30 in good health.

This clone turned up a few times. The chain uses TRBV19 and TRBJ1-5; unclear D gene. Germline CDR1 reads LNHDA; CDR2 reads SQIVND (reference sequence). Deletions cut 4 bases from V and 7 bases from J, with 11 bases between. CDR3 length: 13 residues. This CDR3 is CASSTSTVQPQHF. The CDR3 nucleotides read TGTGCCAGTAGTACCTCGACCGTCCAGCCCCAGCATTTT.

In its sample, this clone was seen a few times. V usage is TRBV5-6 and J usage is TRBJ2-3; 8 nucleotides agree with TRBD1. Germline loops: CDR1 SGHDT, CDR2 YYEEEE. J was trimmed by 14 bases and V by 3 bases; bases with no gene match: 8. This CDR3 region has 12 residues. The CDR3 DNA is TGTGCCAGCAGCTGGACAGGGAGGCAGCGGTATTTT. This gives the protein CASSWTGRQRYF.

This clone was counted only a few times. The chain uses TRBV7-9 and TRBJ1-4, with a weak D call TRBD1 (6 bases). Germline V gives CDR1 SEHNR, CDR2 FQNEAQ (reference sequence). This CDR3 is 18 amino acids long. Trimming stripped 0 bases from V and 5 bases from J, with 19 bases between. The CDR3 nucleotides read TGTGCCAGCAGCTTAGCGCCACGTTATTGGGGACAAAATGAAAAACTGTTTTTT. Its protein product is CASSLAPRYWGQNEKLFF.

This clone was counted a few times. V is TRBV27 and J is TRBJ2-4; the match to TRBD1 covers 7 bases. CDR3 length equals 14 residues. V was clipped by 2 bases and J by 7 bases; unmatched bases: 5. Germline V gene lookup returns CDR1 MNHEY and CDR2 SMNVEV (reference sequence). CDR3 amino acids: CASSLKGRGNIQYF. The CDR3 DNA reads as TGTGCCAGCAGTTTAAAAGGCAGGGGGAACATTCAGTACTTC.

V gene TRBV20-1 combines with J gene TRBJ2-1, with 7 bases matching TRBD2. Germline V gives CDR1 DFQATT, CDR2 SNEGSKA (reference sequence). V lost 4 bases, J lost 11 bases, and 2 bases stayed unmatched. CDR3 length equals 10 residues. This chain's CDR3 is CSATGLQQFF. The CDR3 DNA is TGCAGTGCTACGGGACTACAGCAGTTCTTC.

This clone showed up just a few times. The chain couples TRBV7-9 to TRBJ2-5, with no clear D. Trimming left V 1 base short and J 3 bases short, with 9 bases between. CDR1 is SEHNR, CDR2 FQNEAQ, per germline (reference sequence). The CDR3 covers 14 residues. The CDR3 nucleotides are TGTGCCAGCAGCTTAGAAGGTTTCAAAGAGACCCAGTACTTC. Its translation is CASSLEGFKETQYF. The variable domain in full, completed from reference TRBV7-9 and TRBJ2-5, reads DTGVSQNPRHKITKRGQNVTFRCDPISEHNRLYWYRQTLGQGPEFLTYFQNEAQLEKSRLLSDRFSAERPKGSFSTLEIQRTEQGDSAMYLCASSLEGFKETQYFGPGTRLLVL.

Worth noting for this clone: A read error may produce the germline difference seen at one junction end. V and J are TRBV4-2 and TRBJ2-4; D gene ambiguous. The CDR3 length is 22 residues. Germline V gene lookup returns CDR1 LGHNA and CDR2 YNFKEQ. The CDR3 nucleotides read TGTGCCAGCAGCCAAGATAGTAAGGGATTTGGCGGAGCCTCGTGGGCCAGAAACATTCAGTACTTC. Translation gives CASSQDSKGFGGASWARNIQYF.

This clone was seen a few times. The V call is TRBV5-1, the J call TRBJ2-1; TRBD2 aligns across 12 bases. The V segment lost 2 bases and the J segment 10 bases; nucleotides outside the gene matches: 10. Germline-derived CDR1 and CDR2 are SGHRS and YFSETQ. There are 16 residues in the CDR3. CDR3 amino acids: CASSFPTSGSVREQFF. The CDR3 nucleotides are TGCGCCAGCAGCTTTCCGACTAGCGGGAGCGTGAGGGAGCAGTTCTTC.

This clone came up a few times. The chain uses TRBV5-8 and TRBJ1-4; weak D call: TRBD1 (5 bases). Germline CDR1 reads SGHTS; CDR2 reads YDEGEE. Trimming shortened V by 4 bases and J by 7 bases, and 14 bases separated the two germline ends. The CDR3 runs to 14 residues. CDR3 region: CASSRRAAFEKLFF. DNA of the CDR3: TGTGCCAGCAGCCGCAGGGCAGCCTTTGAAAAACTGTTTTTT.